The rows below give T cell receptor beta chains drawn from one sample of a study of graft-versus-host responses after intestinal transplantation. Antigens for these TCRs are unknown. The repertoire was sequenced with immunoSEQ multiplex PCR; TCRdb's copy has only in-frame clones and lacks some. The sample records about 35,000 clones, 93% being singletons. Sequences were derived from unstimulated CD8+ T cells sorted from spleen or lymph node cells, sampled before transplant. These receptor sequences come from a human donor who was the organ donor for an intestinal transplant. Each CDR3 is given with its conserved first and last residue. Fields, in order: V gene, J gene, D gene, CDR3 protein, CDR3 DNA. D genes are given only for firm matches.

>TRBV27|TRBJ2-7|-
CASSKGGEQYF
TGTGCCAGCAGTAAGGGGGGCGAGCAGTACTTC
>TRBV5-1|TRBJ2-5|-
CASKLRGGSETQYF
TGCGCCAGCAAACTTAGGGGGGGGTCGGAGACCCAGTACTTC
>TRBV4-3|TRBJ2-1|TRBD2
CASSQDRLAGAYNEQFF
TGCGCCAGCAGCCAAGATCGGTTAGCGGGAGCCTACAATGAGCAGTTCTTC
>TRBV11-2|TRBJ2-6|TRBD2
CASRTLLAGGLLGANVLTF
TGTGCCAGCAGGACCCTTTTAGCGGGAGGTTTGTTAGGGGCCAACGTCCTGACTTTC
>TRBV10-3|TRBJ2-1|-
CAISEFGGRRPNEQFF
TGTGCCATCAGTGAGTTCGGGGGACGGAGGCCCAATGAGCAGTTCTTC
>TRBV6-4|TRBJ2-1|TRBD1
CASSDLGQGNEQFF
TGTGCCAGCAGTGACCTAGGACAGGGCAATGAGCAGTTCTTC
>TRBV30|TRBJ2-7|-
CAWSGTRDYEQYF
TGTGCCTGGAGCGGGACAAGGGACTACGAGCAGTACTTC
>TRBV11-2|TRBJ1-1|-
CASSLVPLQGSNTEAFF
TGTGCCAGCAGCTTAGTCCCTTTACAAGGATCGAACACTGAAGCTTTCTTT
>TRBV27|TRBJ2-7|TRBD2
CASSSIRTSPFEQYF
TGTGCCAGCAGTTCAATAAGGACTAGCCCTTTTGAGCAGTACTTC
>TRBV6-5|TRBJ2-7|TRBD1
CASSYARGYEQYF
TGTGCCAGCAGTTACGCCAGGGGGTACGAGCAGTACTTC
>TRBV5-1|TRBJ2-7|TRBD1
CASSLAGGHYEQYF
TGCGCCAGCAGCTTAGCAGGGGGCCACTACGAGCAGTACTTC
>TRBV7-9|TRBJ1-1|-
CASSRTALNTEAFF
TGTGCCAGCAGCAGGACTGCGCTGAACACTGAAGCTTTCTTT
>TRBV19|TRBJ1-1|-
CASSQGMNTEAFF
TGTGCCAGTAGTCAGGGCATGAACACTGAAGCTTTCTTT
>TRBV11-2|TRBJ2-7|TRBD1
CASSLGDRGYEQYF
TGTGCCAGCAGCTTGGGGGACAGGGGGTACGAGCAGTACTTC